This T cell receptor beta chain was identified in a study of T cell responses to AZD1222 COVID-19 vaccine. Study-wide results and limits: The donor group comprised mostly white British people and more females; the analysis possibly underestimated clonal diversity. Repertoires in all cases were sampled only once the peak T cell response had passed. Dominant at 160-218 and 743-854, vaccine-associated CD4 TCRs also spanned spike.

Concerning this clone itself: Antigen unknown.

Germline V gives CDR1 MNHEY, CDR2 SVGEGT. This CDR3 is built from 12 residues. The V gene lost 2 bases and the J gene lost 2 bases, with 4 bases spanning the gap. Profiling relied on immunoSEQ multiplex PCR, and the TCRdb table lists in-frame clones only, not all of them. The sample has about 200,000 clones, about 94% seen once. Pooled in the analysis were second doses at about 4 or about 12 weeks. The sequenced sample was peripheral blood, obtained 28 days after the second AZD1222 dose. The V and J genes are TRBV6-2 or TRBV6-3 and TRBJ2-7; D unresolved. The clonotype comes from an adult who received the AZD1222 COVID-19 vaccine. The CDR3 reads CASSYPPYEQYF. Here the CDR3 DNA reads TGTGCCAGCAGTTACCCGCCCTACGAGCAGTACTTC.